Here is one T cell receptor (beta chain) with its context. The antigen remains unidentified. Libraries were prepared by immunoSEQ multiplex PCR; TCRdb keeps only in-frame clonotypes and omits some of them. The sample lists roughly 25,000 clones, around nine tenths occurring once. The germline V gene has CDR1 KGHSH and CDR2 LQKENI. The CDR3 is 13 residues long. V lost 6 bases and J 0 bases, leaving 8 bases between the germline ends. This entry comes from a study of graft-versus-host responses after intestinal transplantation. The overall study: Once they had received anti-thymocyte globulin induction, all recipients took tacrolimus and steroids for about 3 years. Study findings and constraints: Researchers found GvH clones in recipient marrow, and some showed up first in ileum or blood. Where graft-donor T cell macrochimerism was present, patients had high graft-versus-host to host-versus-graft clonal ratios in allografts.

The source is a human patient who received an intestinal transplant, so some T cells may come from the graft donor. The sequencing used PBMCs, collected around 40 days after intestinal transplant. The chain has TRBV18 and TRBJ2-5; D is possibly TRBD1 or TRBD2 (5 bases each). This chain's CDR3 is CASSRGYQETQYF. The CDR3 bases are TGTGCCAGCTCCCGGGGCTACCAAGAGACCCAGTACTTC.